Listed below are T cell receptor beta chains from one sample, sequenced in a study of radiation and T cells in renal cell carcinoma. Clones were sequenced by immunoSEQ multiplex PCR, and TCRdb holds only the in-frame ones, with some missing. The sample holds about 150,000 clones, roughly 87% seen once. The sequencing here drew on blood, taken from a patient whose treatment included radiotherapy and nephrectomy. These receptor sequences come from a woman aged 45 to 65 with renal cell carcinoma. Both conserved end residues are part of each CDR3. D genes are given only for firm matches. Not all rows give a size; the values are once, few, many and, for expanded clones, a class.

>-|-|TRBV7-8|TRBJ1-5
CASSSLVRRGGNQPQHF
TGTGCCAGCAGCTCCTTAGTGAGGAGGGGGGGCAATCAGCCCCAGCATTTT
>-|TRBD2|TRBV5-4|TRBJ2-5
CASSSAGGRETQYF
TGTGCCAGCAGCTCGGCGGGGGGCAGAGAGACCCAGTACTTC
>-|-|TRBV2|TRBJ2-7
CASNSANSYEQYF
TGTGCCAGCAACTCAGCAAACTCCTACGAGCAGTACTTC
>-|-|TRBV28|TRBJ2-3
CASSPRTWGRADTQYF
TGTGCCAGCAGTCCTCGAACGTGGGGTCGCGCAGATACGCAGTATTTT
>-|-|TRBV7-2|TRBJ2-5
CASSYGATGETQYF
TGTGCCAGCAGCTATGGGGCTACGGGAGAGACCCAGTACTTC
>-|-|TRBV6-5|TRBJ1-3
CASLDSVGNTIYF
TGTGCCAGCCTGGACAGTGTTGGAAACACCATATATTTT
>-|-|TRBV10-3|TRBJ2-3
CAISTGFLDTQYF
TGTGCCATCAGTACAGGGTTTTTAGATACGCAGTATTTT
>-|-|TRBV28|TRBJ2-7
CASSLASYEQYF
TGTGCCAGCAGTCTGGCCTCCTACGAGCAGTACTTC
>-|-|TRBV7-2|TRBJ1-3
CASSLVESPSGNTIYF
TGTGCCAGCAGCTTAGTCGAGTCTCCCTCTGGAAACACCATATATTTT
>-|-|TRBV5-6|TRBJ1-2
CASSGLLSADYGYTF
TGTGCCAGCAGCGGATTACTGAGCGCGGATTATGGCTACACCTTC
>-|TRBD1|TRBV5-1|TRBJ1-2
CASSFLQGNPYGYTF
TGCGCCAGCAGCTTTTTACAGGGGAACCCCTATGGCTACACCTTC
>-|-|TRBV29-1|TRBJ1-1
CSAAVTARADTEAFF
TGCAGCGCCGCCGTGACCGCGCGGGCGGACACTGAAGCTTTCTTT
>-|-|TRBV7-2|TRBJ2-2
CASSSRHANTGELFF
TGTGCCAGCAGCTCCCGACATGCGAACACCGGGGAGCTGTTTTTT
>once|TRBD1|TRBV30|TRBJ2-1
CAWSAIDRGRNEQFF
TGTGCCTGGAGTGCCATCGACAGGGGGCGAAATGAGCAGTTCTTC
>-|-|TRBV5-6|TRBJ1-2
CASSFTDSNYGYTF
TGTGCCAGCAGCTTTACAGATTCTAACTATGGCTACACCTTC
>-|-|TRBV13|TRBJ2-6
CASSLPGFSGANVLTF
TGTGCCAGCAGCTTACCGGGATTCTCTGGGGCCAACGTCCTGACTTTC
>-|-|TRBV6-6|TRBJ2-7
CASSVGAGWIEQYF
TGTGCCAGCAGCGTAGGTGCAGGGTGGATCGAGCAGTACTTC
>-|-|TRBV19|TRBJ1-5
CASSIVGLGSRQPQHF
TGTGCCAGTAGTATAGTGGGCCTAGGGTCCAGGCAGCCCCAGCATTTT
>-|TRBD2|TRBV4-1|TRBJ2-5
CASSQGLASETQYF
TGCGCCAGCAGCCAGGGACTAGCTTCAGAGACCCAGTACTTC
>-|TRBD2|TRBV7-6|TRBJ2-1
CASSSLAGATNEQFF
TGTGCCAGCAGCTCACTAGCGGGGGCTACCAATGAGCAGTTCTTC
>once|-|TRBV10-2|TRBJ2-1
CASSGKLMEQFF
TGCGCCAGCTCGGGCAAGTTGATGGAGCAGTTCTTC
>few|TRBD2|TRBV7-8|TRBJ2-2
CASSLDGPGLHTGELFF
TGTGCCAGCAGCTTAGACGGCCCGGGACTACACACCGGGGAGCTGTTTTTT
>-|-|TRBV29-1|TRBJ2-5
CSVEVVEETQYF
TGCAGCGTTGAAGTAGTTGAAGAGACCCAGTACTTC
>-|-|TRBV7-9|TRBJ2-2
CASSSPYREDGGELFF
TGTGCCAGCAGCTCGCCCTACAGGGAAGATGGCGGGGAGCTGTTTTTT
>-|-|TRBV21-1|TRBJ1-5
CASSKEKETGGNQPQHF
TGTGCCAGCAGCAAAGAAAAGGAAACAGGGGGTAATCAGCCCCAGCATTTT
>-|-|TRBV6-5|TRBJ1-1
CASSRGIRGGAEAFF
TGTGCCAGCAGTCGGGGGATAAGGGGTGGGGCTGAAGCTTTCTTT
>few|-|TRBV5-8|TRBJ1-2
CASSHLTANYGYTF
TGTGCCAGCAGCCACTTGACAGCTAACTATGGCTACACCTTC
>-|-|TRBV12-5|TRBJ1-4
CASGSPPF
TGTGCTAGTGGTTCCCCCCCATTT
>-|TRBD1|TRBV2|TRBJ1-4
CASGIDRGNEKLFF
TGTGCCAGCGGCATTGACAGGGGCAATGAAAAACTGTTTTTT
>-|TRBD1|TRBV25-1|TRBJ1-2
CASKATTGGTYGYTF
TGTGCCAGCAAGGCGACGACAGGGGGCACCTATGGCTACACCTTC
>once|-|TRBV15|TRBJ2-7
CATSADRTYEQYF
TGTGCCACCAGCGCGGACAGAACCTACGAGCAGTACTTC
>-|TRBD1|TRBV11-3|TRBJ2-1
CASSQHRGNRVDEQFF
TGTGCCAGCAGCCAACACAGGGGTAATAGGGTCGATGAGCAGTTCTTC
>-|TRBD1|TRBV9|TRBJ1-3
CASSVNGQGLSGNTIYF
TGTGCCAGCAGCGTAAATGGACAGGGCCTCTCTGGAAACACCATATATTTT
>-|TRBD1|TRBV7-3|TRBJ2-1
CASSSATGASYNEQFF
TGTGCCAGCAGCTCGGCAACAGGGGCCTCCTACAATGAGCAGTTCTTC
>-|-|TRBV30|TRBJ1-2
CAWSGNNYGYTF
TGTGCCTGGAGTGGCAACAACTATGGCTACACCTTC
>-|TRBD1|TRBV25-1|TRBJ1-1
CASSESLGQGGTEAFF
TGTGCCAGCAGTGAATCCTTGGGACAGGGAGGGACTGAAGCTTTCTTT
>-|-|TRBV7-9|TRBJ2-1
CASSQDEAGRQFF
TGTGCCAGCAGTCAAGACGAGGCGGGAAGGCAGTTCTTC
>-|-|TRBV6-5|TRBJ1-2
CASSYEGGGGYTF
TGTGCCAGCAGTTACGAGGGGGGCGGTGGCTACACCTTC
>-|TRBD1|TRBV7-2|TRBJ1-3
CASSLGVQGAGNTIYF
TGTGCCAGCAGCTTAGGAGTCCAGGGGGCAGGAAACACCATATATTTT
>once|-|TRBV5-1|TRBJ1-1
CASRRGGRENTEAFF
TGCGCCAGCAGACGGGGAGGCAGGGAGAACACTGAAGCTTTCTTT
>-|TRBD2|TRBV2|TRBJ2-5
CASSGGLAVQETQYF
TGTGCCAGCAGTGGGGGACTAGCGGTACAAGAGACCCAGTACTTC
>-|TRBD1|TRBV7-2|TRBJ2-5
CASTQEAGGLETQYF
TGTGCCAGCACCCAGGAAGCAGGGGGCCTGGAGACCCAGTACTTC